A selection of T cell receptor beta chains follows, all from one sample in a study of human T cells and chemical hapten exposure. TCRdb independently ran MiXCR on the RACE reads; one entry per CDR3 protein. The repertoire holds around 39,000 distinct CDR3 sequences, with around 6.8% as singletons. Material: whole blood, obtained in connection with sensitization to the hapten diphenylcyclopropenone (DPC). The receptors stem from a woman in her thirties with alopecia areata. Some clones in this sample may be carry-over from other donors' samples. CDR3s include the opening cysteine and the closing phenylalanine or tryptophan. Fields, in order: clone size, J gene, V gene, D gene, CDR3 protein, CDR3 DNA. D genes are given only for firm matches. The size entry is marked missing in some rows and otherwise reads once, few, many or a size class.

abundance: many; j_gene: TRBJ2-7; v_gene: TRBV5-5; d_gene: NA; CDR3aa: CASSLVGRAYEQYF; CDR3nt: TGTGCCAGCAGCCTGGTGGGCAGAGCCTACGAGCAGTACTTC
abundance: many; j_gene: TRBJ2-3; v_gene: TRBV20-1; d_gene: TRBD1; CDR3aa: CSAIQGASTDTQYF; CDR3nt: TGCAGTGCTATCCAGGGGGCTAGCACAGATACGCAGTATTTT
abundance: NA; j_gene: TRBJ2-3; v_gene: TRBV4-2; d_gene: TRBD2; CDR3aa: CASSHEGLAGGKGGTDTQYF; CDR3nt: TGTGCCAGCAGCCACGAGGGACTAGCGGGGGGTAAAGGGGGCACAGATACGCAGTATTTT
abundance: many; j_gene: TRBJ2-3; v_gene: TRBV7-2; d_gene: NA; CDR3aa: CASSLGGRTDTQYF; CDR3nt: TGTGCCAGCAGCTTAGGGGGGCGGACAGATACGCAGTATTTT
abundance: many; j_gene: TRBJ2-7; v_gene: TRBV11-1; d_gene: TRBD1; CDR3aa: CASSTQGDEQYF; CDR3nt: TGTGCCAGCAGCACACAGGGGGACGAGCAGTACTTC
abundance: many; j_gene: TRBJ2-7; v_gene: TRBV28; d_gene: TRBD1; CDR3aa: CASGMDRADEQYF; CDR3nt: TGTGCCAGCGGAATGGACAGGGCCGACGAGCAGTACTTC
abundance: many; j_gene: TRBJ2-3; v_gene: TRBV6-1; d_gene: TRBD2; CDR3aa: CASSPLGASGGADTQYF; CDR3nt: TGTGCCAGCAGTCCCCTGGGGGCTAGCGGGGGAGCAGATACGCAGTATTTT
abundance: few; j_gene: TRBJ2-5; v_gene: TRBV5-1; d_gene: TRBD2; CDR3aa: CASGAGLQYQETQYF; CDR3nt: TGCGCCAGCGGCGCGGGACTACAGTACCAAGAGACCCAGTACTTC
abundance: few; j_gene: TRBJ2-5; v_gene: TRBV24-1; d_gene: TRBD1; CDR3aa: CATSVPERGQGQRETQYF; CDR3nt: TGTGCCACCAGTGTCCCTGAAAGGGGGCAGGGCCAGAGGGAGACCCAGTACTTC
abundance: many; j_gene: TRBJ2-7; v_gene: TRBV20-1; d_gene: NA; CDR3aa: CSAISSAQGSFYEQYF; CDR3nt: TGCAGTGCCATCTCGTCAGCCCAGGGGAGTTTCTACGAGCAGTACTTC
abundance: many; j_gene: TRBJ1-2; v_gene: TRBV6-5; d_gene: NA; CDR3aa: CASSNDDYGYTF; CDR3nt: TGTGCCAGCAGTAACGACGACTATGGCTACACCTTC
abundance: NA; j_gene: TRBJ1-1; v_gene: TRBV6-2/TRBV6-3; d_gene: NA; CDR3aa: CASNGDTEAFF; CDR3nt: TGTGCCAGCAACGGGGACACTGAAGCTTTCTTT
abundance: few; j_gene: TRBJ1-1; v_gene: TRBV27; d_gene: NA; CDR3aa: CASTPVGGWTEAFF; CDR3nt: TGTGCCAGCACCCCGGTGGGGGGGTGGACTGAAGCTTTCTTT
abundance: few; j_gene: TRBJ1-2; v_gene: TRBV6-5; d_gene: NA; CDR3aa: CASSGGWGGDGYTF; CDR3nt: TGTGCCAGCAGCGGGGGGTGGGGAGGCGATGGCTACACCTTC
abundance: many; j_gene: TRBJ1-2; v_gene: TRBV29-1; d_gene: NA; CDR3aa: CSVGGNYGYTF; CDR3nt: TGCAGCGTTGGAGGGAACTATGGCTACACCTTC
abundance: many; j_gene: TRBJ2-7; v_gene: TRBV20-1; d_gene: TRBD2; CDR3aa: CSARDSASGGPYEQYF; CDR3nt: TGCAGTGCTAGAGATTCGGCTAGCGGGGGACCATACGAGCAGTACTTC
abundance: NA; j_gene: TRBJ2-7; v_gene: TRBV20-1; d_gene: TRBD2; CDR3aa: CSARDRLAVPYEQYF; CDR3nt: TGCAGTGCTAGAGATCGACTAGCGGTTCCCTACGAGCAGTACTTC
abundance: few; j_gene: TRBJ2-5; v_gene: TRBV28; d_gene: TRBD2; CDR3aa: CASRGASGGAEETQYF; CDR3nt: TGTGCCAGCAGGGGAGCTAGCGGGGGGGCCGAAGAGACCCAGTACTTC
abundance: many; j_gene: TRBJ1-2; v_gene: TRBV12-3/TRBV12-4; d_gene: NA; CDR3aa: CASTDIDGYTF; CDR3nt: TGTGCCAGCACGGACATAGATGGCTACACCTTC
abundance: many; j_gene: TRBJ1-2; v_gene: TRBV5-1; d_gene: NA; CDR3aa: CASSLEWRGGYTF; CDR3nt: TGCGCCAGCAGCTTGGAATGGAGGGGAGGCTACACCTTC
abundance: NA; j_gene: TRBJ1-6; v_gene: TRBV7-2; d_gene: NA; CDR3aa: CASSLDRTLREALHF; CDR3nt: TGTGCCAGCAGCTTAGACAGGACCCTTAGAGAAGCCCTCCACTTT
abundance: NA; j_gene: TRBJ1-1; v_gene: TRBV7-9; d_gene: NA; CDR3aa: CASSLAPQEAFF; CDR3nt: TGTGCCAGCAGCTTAGCCCCCCAAGAGGCTTTCTTT
abundance: NA; j_gene: TRBJ1-1; v_gene: TRBV7-9; d_gene: NA; CDR3aa: CASSPMANTEAFF; CDR3nt: TGTGCCAGCAGCCCGATGGCGAACACTGAAGCTTTCTTT
abundance: NA; j_gene: TRBJ2-2; v_gene: TRBV28; d_gene: NA; CDR3aa: CASSPLRTTNTGELFF; CDR3nt: TGTGCCAGCAGTCCCCTCCGGACGACGAACACCGGGGAGCTGTTTTTT
abundance: many; j_gene: TRBJ1-5; v_gene: TRBV20-1; d_gene: TRBD1; CDR3aa: CSADDRGQWHF; CDR3nt: TGCAGTGCTGACGACAGGGGGCAATGGCATTTT
abundance: NA; j_gene: TRBJ1-5; v_gene: TRBV2; d_gene: TRBD1; CDR3aa: CASRGQGLSNQPQHF; CDR3nt: TGTGCCAGCAGGGGACAGGGGCTGAGCAATCAGCCCCAGCATTTT
abundance: many; j_gene: TRBJ2-5; v_gene: TRBV11-2; d_gene: NA; CDR3aa: CASSPPGVQETQYF; CDR3nt: TGTGCCAGCAGCCCGCCGGGGGTACAAGAGACCCAGTACTTC
abundance: NA; j_gene: TRBJ2-3; v_gene: TRBV6-1; d_gene: NA; CDR3aa: CASSELAGVITDTQYF; CDR3nt: TGTGCCAGCAGTGAATTAGCAGGGGTCATCACAGATACGCAGTATTTT